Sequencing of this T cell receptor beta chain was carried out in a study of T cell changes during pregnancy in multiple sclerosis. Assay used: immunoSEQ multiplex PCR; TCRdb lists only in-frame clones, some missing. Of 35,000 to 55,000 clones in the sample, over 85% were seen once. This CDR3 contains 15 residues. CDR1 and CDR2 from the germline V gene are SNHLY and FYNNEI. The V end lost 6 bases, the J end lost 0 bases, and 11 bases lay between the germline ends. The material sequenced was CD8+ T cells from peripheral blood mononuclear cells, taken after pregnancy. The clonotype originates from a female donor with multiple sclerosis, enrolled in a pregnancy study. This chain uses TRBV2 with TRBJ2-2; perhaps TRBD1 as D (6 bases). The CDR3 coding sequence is TGTGCCAGCAGCTGGACAGACGCGAACACCGGGGAGCTGTTTTTT. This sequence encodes CASSWTDANTGELFF.